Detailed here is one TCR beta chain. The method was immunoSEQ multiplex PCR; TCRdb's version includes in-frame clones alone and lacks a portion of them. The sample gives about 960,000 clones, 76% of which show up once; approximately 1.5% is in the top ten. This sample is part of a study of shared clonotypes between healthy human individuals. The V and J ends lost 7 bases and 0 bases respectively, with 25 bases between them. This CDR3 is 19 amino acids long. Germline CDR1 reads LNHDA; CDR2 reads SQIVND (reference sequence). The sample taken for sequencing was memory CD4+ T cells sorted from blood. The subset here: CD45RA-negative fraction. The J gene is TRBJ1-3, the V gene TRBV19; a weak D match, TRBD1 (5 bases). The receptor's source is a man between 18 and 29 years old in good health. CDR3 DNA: TGTGCCAGTACCTGGGGCAGACCACACTCCGGGGCCTCTGGAAACACCATATATTTT. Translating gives CASTWGRPHSGASGNTIYF.